This section outlines one T cell receptor beta chain sequence together with its context. Trimming took off 3 bases at V and 7 bases at J, with 11 bases between the two ends. The germline V gene has CDR1 SGHTS and CDR2 YDEGEE. The CDR3 sequence is 14 residues long. The data stem from a study of control samples from healthy donors and cancer patients. TCRdb keeps only in-frame clones here, not all; method: immunoSEQ multiplex PCR. The table includes 200,000 or so clones, around 90% detected once. This clonotype was sampled from a man aged 25-40 years in good health. The sequencing sample was made of blood. V gene TRBV5-8 combines with J gene TRBJ1-6; D is uncertain. DNA for the CDR3: TGTGCCAGCAGCTCAAACGTTGGGAATTCACCCCTCCACTTT. Encoded protein: CASSSNVGNSPLHF.